The entry that follows covers one T cell receptor (beta chain) sequence. Its antigen is unknown. No base quality values were provided; no much bigger clone lies one nucleotide off. The data were obtained in a study of T-cell reconstitution after alpha-beta-depleted transplantation in children (TCRdb year 2016). Context from the whole study: The study quantitatively tracked T-cell immune reconstitution after TCRalphabeta/CD19-depleted allogeneic hematopoietic cell transplantation in children using TCR repertoire profiling.

The method was PCR. TCRdb shows the sequencer as Illumina HiSeq 2500. TCR library preparation used molecular barcoding, with unique molecular identifiers applied to normalize quantification of the TCRbeta repertoire. TCRdb handled the public reads itself, with Q25 trimming in fastp and clone calling in MiXCR, and kept productive beta chains. Records with the same CDR3 protein are collapsed into one entry carrying the most frequent genes and DNA. The sample includes 200,000 to 300,000 distinct CDR3 sequences, with approximately 12% observed a single time. The ten largest clones capture about 2.6% of the sample. This receptor was identified in a human donor who donated a stem cell graft to a child with acute lymphoblastic leukemia. This sample comprised PBMCs from the stem cell graft donor, obtained from the stem cell graft.

The CDR3 amino acid sequence is: CSVGTTSGNEQFF. The nucleotide sequence reads TGCAGCGTAGGGACTACCTCGGGTAATGAGCAGTTCTTC. The chain joins TRBV29-1 to TRBJ2-1; the central 7 bases match TRBD2. The germline V gene supplies CDR1 SQVTM and CDR2 ANQGSEA. The CDR3 covers 13 residues, taking in both the cysteine and the phenylalanine. The CDR3 DNA has 39 bases and is translated from base 1. Trimming removed 6 bases from V and 7 bases from J; the gene matches leave 9 bases unexplained.